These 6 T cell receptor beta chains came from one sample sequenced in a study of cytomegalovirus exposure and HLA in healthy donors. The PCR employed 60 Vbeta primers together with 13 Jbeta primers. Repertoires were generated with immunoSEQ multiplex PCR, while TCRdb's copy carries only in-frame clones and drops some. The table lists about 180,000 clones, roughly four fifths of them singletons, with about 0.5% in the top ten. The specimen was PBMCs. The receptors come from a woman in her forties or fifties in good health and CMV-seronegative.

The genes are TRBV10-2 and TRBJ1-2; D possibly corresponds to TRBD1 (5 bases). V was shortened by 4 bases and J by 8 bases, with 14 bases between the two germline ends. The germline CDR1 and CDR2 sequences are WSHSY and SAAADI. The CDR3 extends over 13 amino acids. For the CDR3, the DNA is TGCGCCAGCAGTGTTGGTGGGGCAGGGGGCTACACCTTC. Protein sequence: CASSVGGAGGYTF.

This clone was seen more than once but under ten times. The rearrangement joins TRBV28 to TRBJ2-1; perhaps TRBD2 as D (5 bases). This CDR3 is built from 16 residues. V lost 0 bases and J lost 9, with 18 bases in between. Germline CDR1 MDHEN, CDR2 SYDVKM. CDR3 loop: CASSLWAGGLSAEQFF. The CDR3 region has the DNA TGTGCCAGCAGTTTATGGGCAGGCGGACTCTCTGCTGAGCAGTTCTTC.

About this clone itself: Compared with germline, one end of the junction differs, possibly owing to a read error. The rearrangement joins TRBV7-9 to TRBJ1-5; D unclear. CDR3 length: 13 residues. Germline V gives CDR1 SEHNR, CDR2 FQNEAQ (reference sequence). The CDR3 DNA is TGTTCCAGCAGGCGGGATAGCAATCAGCCCCAGCATTTT. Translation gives CSSRRDSNQPQHF.

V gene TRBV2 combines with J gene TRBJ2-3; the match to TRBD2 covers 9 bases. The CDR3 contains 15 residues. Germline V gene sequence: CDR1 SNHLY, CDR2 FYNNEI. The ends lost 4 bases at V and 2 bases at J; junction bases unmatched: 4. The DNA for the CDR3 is TGTGCCAGCAGTGGGCAGCGGGGGGACACAGATACGCAGTATTTT. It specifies CASSGQRGDTDTQYF.

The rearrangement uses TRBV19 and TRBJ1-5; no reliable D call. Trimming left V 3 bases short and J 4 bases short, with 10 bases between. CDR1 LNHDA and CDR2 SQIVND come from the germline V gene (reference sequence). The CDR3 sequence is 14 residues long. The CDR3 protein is CASSMELANQPQHF. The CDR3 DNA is TGTGCCAGTAGTATGGAGCTAGCGAATCAGCCCCAGCATTTT.

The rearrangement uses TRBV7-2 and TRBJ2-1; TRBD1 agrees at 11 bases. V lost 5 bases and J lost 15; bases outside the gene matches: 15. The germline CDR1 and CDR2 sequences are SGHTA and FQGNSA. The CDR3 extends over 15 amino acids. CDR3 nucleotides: TGTGCCAGCAGCCCTTGGGACAGGGGGTCCCATCGATGGTTCTTC. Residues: CASSPWDRGSHRWFF.